This T cell receptor (beta chain) was retrieved from a study of CD8 T cells in Susac syndrome. CDR3 length: 15 residues. The V gene's germline CDR1 is SGHTA and CDR2 FQGNSA. Trimming cost V 2 bases and J 4 bases; bases outside gene matches: 4. Random hexamers were used to reverse transcribe roughly 0.5 to 1 ug of RNA. MiXCR, run by TCRdb on the immunoSEQ multiplex PCR reads, gives a single entry per CDR3 protein. There are some 100,000 distinct CDR3 sequences in the sample; around 90% occur only once, and about 0.12% lies in the top ten. This receptor was taken from a human donor in good health. The rearrangement uses TRBV7-2 and TRBJ2-1, with 8 bases that match TRBD2. The sample consisted of CD8+ T cells from PBMCs. DNA for the CDR3: TGTGCCAGCAGCTTACAACTAGCGGAGTACAATGAGCAGTTCTTC. This encodes CASSLQLAEYNEQFF.